The clone carrying this T cell receptor (beta chain) was counted a few times. Other nucleotide sequences in the sample specify the same CDR3. The source of the sample is a study of blood T cell repertoires in COVID-19. Study background: The United States, Italy and Spain were the sources of the acute and convalescent COVID-19 samples. Sample material is recorded as cDNA or gDNA derived from T cells, B-cell-depleted T cells, or PBMCs.

Trimming removed 1 base from V and 6 bases from J, with 8 bases in between. Germline CDR1 LGHNA, CDR2 YNFKEQ. The CDR3 is made up of 13 amino acids. Authors' processing steps: The authors estimated nucleated cell counts from reference gene primer amplification. Some clones are missing from TCRdb's copy, which holds only in-frame ones; the method was immunoSEQ multiplex PCR. Clonal size and the V and J genes are those of that table, whereas D and trimming came from the DNA. Among approximately 210,000 clones listed, 83% were seen once. Sequenced material: peripheral blood. The V and J genes are TRBV4-2 and TRBJ2-3; weak D call: TRBD2 (5 bases). The clonotype comes from a man aged 45 to 65 with active or convalescent COVID-19. CDR3: CASSQGSGDTQYF. CDR3 DNA: TGTGCCAGCAGCCAAGGATCGGGGGATACGCAGTATTTT.